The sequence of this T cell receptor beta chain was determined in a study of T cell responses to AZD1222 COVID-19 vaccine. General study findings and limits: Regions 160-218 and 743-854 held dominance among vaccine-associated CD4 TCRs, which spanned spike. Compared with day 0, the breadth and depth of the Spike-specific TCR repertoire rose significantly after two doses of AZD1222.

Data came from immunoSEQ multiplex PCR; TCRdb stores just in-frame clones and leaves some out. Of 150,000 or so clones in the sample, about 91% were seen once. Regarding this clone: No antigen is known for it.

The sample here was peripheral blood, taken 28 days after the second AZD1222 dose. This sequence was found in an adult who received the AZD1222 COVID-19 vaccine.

The CDR3 DNA reads as TGCGCCAGCAGCTTGGAAGGACAACCGACGGAAAAACTGTTTTTT. Protein sequence: CASSLEGQPTEKLFF. The chain combines TRBV5-1 with TRBJ1-4; D might be TRBD1 (5 bases). This CDR3 contains 15 residues. Germline V gene sequence: CDR1 SGHRS, CDR2 YFSETQ. The V gene lost 0 bases and the J gene lost 8 bases, with 14 bases spanning the gap.